Listed below are T cell receptor beta chains from one sample, sequenced in a study of shared clonotypes between healthy human individuals. Method: immunoSEQ multiplex PCR; TCRdb's copy keeps in-frame clones and lacks some. Of 2 million to 2.5 million clones listed, approximately 94% are singletons. Sequencing used naive CD4+ T cells sorted from blood. The receptors stem from a man younger than 30 in good health. The CDR3 runs from the conserved cysteine through the conserved F or W. D genes are given only for firm matches. Rows give clone size only sometimes, using once, few, many, or a class for an expanded clone.

clone_size	v_call	j_call	d_call	cdr3_aa	cdr3_nt
-	TRBV10-1	TRBJ2-3	TRBD2	CASSPSGRAGGTDTQYF	TGCGCCAGCAGTCCTAGCGGGAGAGCGGGTGGAACAGATACGCAGTATTTT
-	TRBV7-9	TRBJ1-1	-	CASSKPGTMNTEAFF	TGTGCCAGCAGCAAACCCGGGACTATGAACACTGAAGCTTTCTTT
-	TRBV6-6	TRBJ2-7	TRBD2	CASVGTSYEQYF	TGTGCCAGTGTAGGGACTAGCTACGAGCAGTACTTC
-	TRBV5-1	TRBJ1-6	-	CASSLGRDHSPLHF	TGCGCCAGCAGCTTGGGACGGGACCATTCACCCCTCCACTTT
-	TRBV13	TRBJ1-6	TRBD1	CASSLGDRDNSPLHF	TGTGCCAGCAGCTTAGGGGACAGGGATAATTCACCCCTCCACTTT
-	TRBV27	TRBJ1-2	TRBD1	CASSSTGGGYTF	TGTGCCAGCAGTTCGACAGGGGGAGGCTACACCTTC
once	TRBV11-2	TRBJ2-5	TRBD2	CASSSGLAGGQETQYF	TGTGCCAGCAGCTCCGGACTAGCGGGAGGACAAGAGACCCAGTACTTC
once	TRBV7-3	TRBJ2-1	-	CASSPNQGNEQFF	TGTGCCAGCAGCCCAAATCAGGGCAATGAGCAGTTCTTC
-	TRBV6-5	TRBJ1-3	TRBD1	CASSNWGQVVGNTIYF	TGTGCCAGCAGTAACTGGGGACAGGTCGTTGGAAACACCATATATTTT
-	TRBV18	TRBJ2-3	TRBD2	CASSPLVLAGTDTQYF	TGTGCCAGCTCACCACTGGTGCTAGCGGGCACAGATACGCAGTATTTT
-	TRBV5-1	TRBJ1-1	-	CASSETGHTEAFF	TGCGCCAGCAGCGAGACAGGCCACACTGAAGCTTTCTTT
-	TRBV19	TRBJ2-5	TRBD1	CASSLQGGETQYF	TGTGCCAGTAGCTTACAGGGGGGAGAGACCCAGTACTTC
-	TRBV6-1	TRBJ2-3	-	CASSEWFSGGTDTQYF	TGTGCCAGCAGTGAATGGTTTAGCGGCGGCACAGATACGCAGTATTTT
-	TRBV25-1	TRBJ2-3	-	CASSGTGPDTQYF	TGTGCCAGCAGTGGGACGGGACCAGATACGCAGTATTTT
-	TRBV5-1	TRBJ1-1	-	CASSPGPNTEAFF	TGCGCCAGCAGCCCAGGTCCGAACACTGAAGCTTTCTTT
-	TRBV30	TRBJ1-2	TRBD1	CAWSFATGALYGYTF	TGTGCCTGGAGTTTCGCGACAGGGGCGCTCTATGGCTACACCTTC
-	TRBV2	TRBJ1-6	-	CASSQEGSGNSPLHF	TGTGCCAGCAGCCAGGAGGGGAGCGGGAATTCACCCCTCCACTTT
-	TRBV9	TRBJ2-2	TRBD1	CASSPGTVHTGELFF	TGTGCCAGCAGCCCCGGGACAGTCCACACCGGGGAGCTGTTTTTT
-	TRBV4-1	TRBJ1-1	-	CASSRSQGMNTEAFF	TGCGCCAGCAGCCGGAGCCAGGGAATGAACACTGAAGCTTTCTTT
-	TRBV5-4	TRBJ1-3	TRBD1	CASSQGQGRNTIYF	TGTGCCAGCAGCCAGGGACAGGGACGAAACACCATATATTTT
-	TRBV11-3	TRBJ2-5	-	CASSQGGPETQYF	TGTGCCAGCAGCCAGGGGGGCCCAGAGACCCAGTACTTC
-	TRBV7-9	TRBJ2-6	-	CASSLTGSIQDVLTF	TGTGCCAGCAGCTTAACGGGGTCCATCCAGGACGTCCTGACTTTC
-	TRBV28	TRBJ1-3	-	CASSRTGSSGNTIYF	TGTGCCAGCAGTCGAACAGGGAGCTCTGGAAACACCATATATTTT
-	TRBV5-1	TRBJ2-1	-	CASSLEGLADTYNEQFF	TGCGCCAGCAGCTTGGAGGGGCTAGCCGACACCTACAATGAGCAGTTCTTC
-	TRBV4-1	TRBJ2-5	-	CASSQDNPPETQYF	TGCGCCAGCAGCCAAGATAACCCGCCGGAGACCCAGTACTTC
-	TRBV7-2	TRBJ1-2	TRBD1	CASRGPTGQGVHGYTF	TGTGCCAGCAGGGGCCCTACGGGACAGGGGGTCCACGGCTACACCTTC
-	TRBV18	TRBJ2-5	TRBD1	CASSRGTGERETQYF	TGTGCCAGCTCACGGGGGACAGGGGAGAGAGAGACCCAGTACTTC
-	TRBV19	TRBJ2-1	TRBD2	CASSSSEGLPYHEQFF	TGTGCCAGTAGTTCCTCCGAGGGACTACCGTACCATGAGCAGTTCTTC
-	TRBV30	TRBJ1-1	-	CAWSRENTEAFF	TGTGCCTGGAGTCGGGAGAACACTGAAGCTTTCTTT
-	TRBV28	TRBJ2-7	TRBD1	CASSLGTGIYEQYF	TGTGCCAGCAGTTTAGGGACAGGGATCTACGAGCAGTACTTC
-	TRBV20-1	TRBJ2-7	-	CSAPDLYEQYF	TGCAGTGCCCCAGACCTCTACGAGCAGTACTTC
-	TRBV6-4	TRBJ2-3	-	CASRRDSTDTQYF	TGTGCCAGCAGGAGGGACAGCACAGATACGCAGTATTTT
-	TRBV19	TRBJ2-5	-	CATRHNGGETQYF	TGTGCCACCCGACACAATGGGGGGGAGACCCAGTACTTC
-	TRBV19	TRBJ2-5	-	CASSRGDLTEETQYF	TGTGCCAGTAGTCGCGGGGACCTAACGGAAGAGACCCAGTACTTC
-	TRBV7-3	TRBJ2-3	-	CASSLGQSTDTQYF	TGTGCCAGCAGCTTGGGGCAGAGTACAGATACGCAGTATTTT
-	TRBV5-1	TRBJ2-2	-	CASSSQATANTGELFF	TGCGCCAGCAGCTCTCAAGCGACGGCTAACACCGGGGAGCTGTTTTTT
-	TRBV20-1	TRBJ2-7	-	CSAQSSYEQYF	TGCAGTGCACAGAGCTCCTACGAGCAGTACTTC
-	TRBV5-1	TRBJ2-5	-	CASSGAAAEWETQYF	TGCGCCAGCAGCGGGGCGGCGGCGGAGTGGGAGACCCAGTACTTC
-	TRBV7-2	TRBJ2-4	TRBD2	CASSAGLANNIQYF	TGTGCCAGCAGCGCGGGACTAGCTAACAACATTCAGTACTTC
-	TRBV30	TRBJ1-2	-	CAWSVEGGGYTF	TGTGCCTGGAGTGTTGAAGGGGGTGGCTACACCTTC
-	TRBV5-8	TRBJ1-1	-	CASSLEPPLSYEAFF	TGTGCCAGCAGCTTGGAGCCACCCCTCTCCTATGAAGCTTTCTTT
-	TRBV10-3	TRBJ1-2	-	CAISESLGGYGYTF	TGTGCCATCAGTGAGTCGCTGGGAGGCTATGGCTACACCTTC
-	TRBV27	TRBJ2-3	TRBD2	CASSSGWRIAGRTDTQYF	TGTGCCAGCAGTTCAGGGTGGAGAATAGCGGGACGCACAGATACGCAGTATTTT
-	TRBV5-1	TRBJ2-5	-	CASSPGFGETQYF	TGCGCCAGCAGCCCCGGCTTTGGGGAGACCCAGTACTTC
-	TRBV5-1	TRBJ1-4	-	CASSLDGRTNEKLFF	TGCGCCAGCAGCTTGGATGGGAGAACTAATGAAAAACTGTTTTTT
-	TRBV30	TRBJ1-1	-	CAWSKGADTEAFF	TGTGCCTGGAGTAAAGGGGCGGACACTGAAGCTTTCTTT
-	TRBV10-1	TRBJ2-7	-	CASSDGGTAGYEQYF	TGCGCCAGCAGTGATGGAGGGACAGCGGGCTACGAGCAGTACTTC
-	TRBV9	TRBJ2-1	TRBD2	CASSAGTSGHNEQFF	TGTGCCAGCAGCGCCGGGACTAGCGGACACAATGAGCAGTTCTTC
-	TRBV18	TRBJ2-1	TRBD2	CASSPASGGTNEQFF	TGTGCCAGCTCACCGGCTAGCGGGGGGACAAATGAGCAGTTCTTC
-	TRBV6-1	TRBJ1-2	-	CASTRNPGNYGYTF	TGTGCCAGCACCCGAAACCCAGGAAACTATGGCTACACCTTC
once	TRBV11-2	TRBJ1-4	-	CASSLNPTVSNEKLFF	TGTGCCAGCAGCCTTAATCCGACAGTTTCTAATGAAAAACTGTTTTTT
-	TRBV7-9	TRBJ2-7	-	CASSLASQSYEQYF	TGTGCCAGCAGCTTAGCGAGCCAGAGCTACGAGCAGTACTTC
-	TRBV9	TRBJ2-3	-	CASSLPPDTQYF	TGTGCCAGCAGCCTCCCCCCCGATACGCAGTATTTT
-	TRBV6-4	TRBJ2-2	-	CASSDLAFTGELFF	TGTGCCAGCAGTGACCTAGCTTTTACCGGGGAGCTGTTTTTT
once	TRBV11-2	TRBJ2-7	TRBD2	CATYWEGEQYF	TGTGCCACCTACTGGGAGGGCGAGCAGTACTTC
-	TRBV11-2	TRBJ2-7	TRBD1	CASRRTGLYEQYF	TGTGCCAGCAGAAGGACAGGGTTGTACGAGCAGTACTTC
-	TRBV7-2	TRBJ2-5	-	CASSLGTGSRETQYF	TGTGCCAGCAGCTTAGGAACCGGGAGTCGGGAGACCCAGTACTTC
-	TRBV11-2	TRBJ1-5	TRBD1	CASSRDRDQPQHF	TGTGCCAGCAGCAGGGACAGGGATCAGCCCCAGCATTTT
-	TRBV6-5	TRBJ2-7	TRBD1	CASSTGQGRQYF	TGTGCCAGCAGTACCGGACAGGGCAGGCAGTACTTC